One and the same sample provided the 14 T cell receptor beta chains below, sequenced in a study of technical replicates of blood from a handful of donors. The data were produced by immunoSEQ multiplex PCR, yet TCRdb's version contains in-frame clones alone and is incomplete. The table has roughly 72,000 clones, around 90% seen once. Material: T cells isolated from PBMCs. All receptors derive from a human donor in good health.

In nucleotides, the CDR3 is TGCGCCAGCAGTGAGCCGACAGGACAGGGAACAACTAATGAAAAACTGTTTTTT. Translation gives CASSEPTGQGTTNEKLFF. The rearrangement links TRBV10-1 to TRBJ1-4, with 8 bases fitting TRBD1. J was trimmed by 0 bases and V by 2 bases; bases with no gene match: 8. The CDR3 is 18 amino acids. Germline V gene lookup returns CDR1 WNHNN and CDR2 SYGVQD (reference sequence).

This sequence joins TRBV7-3 and TRBJ2-1; D call uncertain. The V end was cut by 2 bases, the J end by 0 bases, with 8 bases between. In germline, CDR1 is SGHTA, CDR2 FQGTGA. The CDR3 spans 15 residues. The CDR3 region has the DNA TGTGCCAGCAGCTTATCATATAGCTCCTACAATGAGCAGTTCTTC. It translates to CASSLSYSSYNEQFF.

V usage is TRBV9 and J usage is TRBJ1-2; no clear D. Germline CDR1 and CDR2: SGDLS and YYNGEE. Trimming removed 1 base at V and 5 bases at J, with 12 bases between. The CDR3 sequence is 14 residues long. The CDR3: CASSVNSAAYGYTF. The CDR3 nucleotides read TGTGCCAGCAGCGTAAACTCAGCGGCTTATGGCTACACCTTC.

V and J are TRBV7-3 and TRBJ2-3; tentatively, D is TRBD2 (6 bases). The germline V gene has CDR1 SGHTA and CDR2 FQGTGA. The CDR3 length is 15 residues. Trimming took 3 bases from V and 6 from J, leaving 16 bases between them. The CDR3 sequence: CASSFQNSGGDTQYF. The CDR3, as DNA: TGTGCCAGCAGCTTTCAGAATAGCGGTGGGGATACGCAGTATTTT. The full variable domain, completed using reference TRBV7-3 and TRBJ2-3, is GAGVSQTPSNKVTEKGKYVELRCDPISGHTALYWYRQSLGQGPEFLIYFQGTGAADDSGLPNDRFFAVRPEGSVSTLKIQRTERGDSAVYLCASSFQNSGGDTQYFGPGTRLTVL.

This clone was observed a single time. The chain carries TRBV9 and TRBJ1-1; a weak D match, TRBD1 (6 bases). The germline CDR1 and CDR2 sequences are SGDLS and YYNGEE. Trimming took off 3 bases at V and 5 bases at J, with 17 bases between the two ends. This CDR3 comprises 15 residues. CDR3 protein: CASSALQGLNTEAFF. The CDR3 DNA reads as TGTGCCAGCAGCGCCCTACAGGGCTTAAATACTGAAGCTTTCTTT.

The chain employs TRBV30 and TRBJ1-1; the D gene is possibly TRBD1 (6 bases). V was cut by 7 bases and J by 0 bases, with 9 bases left in between. Germline V gene sequence: CDR1 GTSNPN, CDR2 SVGIG (reference sequence). The CDR3 consists of 12 residues. The chain's CDR3 is CALQGVNTEAFF. Here the CDR3 DNA reads TGTGCCTTACAGGGAGTGAACACTGAAGCTTTCTTT.

V gene TRBV4-3 combines with J gene TRBJ1-2; possibly TRBD1 for D (6 bases). V lost 2 bases and J 8 bases, leaving 12 bases between the germline ends. The CDR3 sequence is 13 residues long. Per germline, CDR1 LGHNA and CDR2 YSLEER. In DNA, the CDR3 is TGCGCCAGCAGCCAATTAGAGGGGGAGGGCTACACCTTC. It codes for CASSQLEGEGYTF.

The chain has TRBV4-3 and TRBJ1-1; 7 nucleotides align to TRBD1. From germline, CDR1 is LGHNA and CDR2 YSLEER. The CDR3 extends over 15 amino acids. Losses at the gene ends were 4 bases for V and 3 bases for J; bases not matched to a gene: 8. CDR3 amino acids: CASSLDRVGDTEAFF. In DNA form, the CDR3 reads TGCGCCAGCAGCCTAGACAGGGTCGGAGACACTGAAGCTTTCTTT.

The genes are TRBV5-1 and TRBJ1-1; TRBD1 agrees at 7 bases. The germline V gene encodes CDR1 SGHRS and CDR2 YFSETQ. The trim removed 0 bases at V and 3 bases at J, leaving 8 bases unmatched. The CDR3 is made up of 16 amino acids. CDR3 sequence: CASSLVGGRRDTEAFF. The CDR3 DNA reads as TGCGCCAGCAGCTTGGTAGGGGGCCGCCGGGACACTGAAGCTTTCTTT.

The chain combines TRBV7-6 with TRBJ2-3, with a possible D match to TRBD2 (5 bases). Germline V gene lookup returns CDR1 SGHVS and CDR2 FNYEAQ. The CDR3 spans 15 residues. V dropped 8 bases and J dropped 1 base, with 16 bases sitting between them. The CDR3 DNA follows: TGTGCCAGCTCGCCCGGGAACGTGGGCACAGATACGCAGTATTTT. Its translation is CASSPGNVGTDTQYF.

This rearrangement joins TRBV29-1 to TRBJ1-4; 9 positions agree with TRBD1. Trimming cost V 4 bases and J 7 bases; bases outside gene matches: 10. CDR1 is SQVTM and CDR2 is ANQGSEA in the germline V gene. CDR3 length equals 15 residues. CDR3: CSVATGGGFGEKLFF. DNA of the CDR3: TGCAGCGTTGCAACAGGGGGCGGCTTTGGTGAAAAACTGTTTTTT.

CDR3 sequence reads: CASSLNPSGSNTGELFF. CDR3 nucleotide sequence: TGTGCCAGCAGCTTGAACCCTAGCGGGAGTAACACCGGGGAGCTGTTTTTT. The chain has TRBV5-4 and TRBJ2-2; 10 positions agree with TRBD2. Germline CDR1 SGHNT, CDR2 YYREEE (reference sequence). V was pared by 1 base and J by 2 bases, with 5 bases of the junction left unmatched. This CDR3 comprises 17 residues.

V gene TRBV30 combines with J gene TRBJ1-3; 7 bases map to TRBD1. The V segment lost 3 bases and the J segment 1 base; nucleotides outside the gene matches: 3. Germline lookup yields CDR1 GTSNPN and CDR2 SVGIG (reference sequence). The CDR3 contains 14 residues. The CDR3 bases are TGTGCCTGGAGGACAGGGTATTCTGGAAACACCATATATTTT. Residues: CAWRTGYSGNTIYF. The variable domain in full, completed from reference TRBV30 and TRBJ1-3, reads SQTIHQWPATLVQPVGSPLSLECTVEGTSNPNLYWYRQAAGRGLQLLFYSVGIGQISSEVPQNLSASRPQDRQFILSSKKLLLSDSGFYLCAWRTGYSGNTIYFGEGSWLTVV.

This chain uses TRBV4-1 with TRBJ2-7; D gene ambiguous. CDR1 and CDR2 (germline): MGHRA, YSYEKL. The ends were cut back, 4 bases at V and 3 bases at J, with 16 bases in the middle. There are 15 residues in the CDR3. The CDR3 spells CASSPRGRGYYEQYF. CDR3 nucleotide sequence: TGCGCCAGCAGCCCCCGAGGTCGCGGTTACTACGAGCAGTACTTC.